This TCR beta chain came from a study of cytomegalovirus exposure and HLA in healthy donors. Study-wide results and limits: A missense variant in DCLRE1C was later tied to TCR beta V- and J-gene trimming.

The PCR used 60 Vbeta and 13 Jbeta primers. This table comes from immunoSEQ multiplex PCR, and its TCRdb copy is limited to in-frame clones, with some not included. The sample lists some 110,000 clones; around 80% were seen once. V was cut by 1 base and J by 7 bases, with 13 bases left in between. Germline CDR1 and CDR2: MGHDK and SYGVNS. CDR3 length: 15 amino acids. A remark on this clone: Its antigen is currently unknown.

The sequence was collected from a man between 25 and 39 years old in good health and CMV-seropositive. This sequence joins TRBV25-1 and TRBJ2-2, with D possibly matching TRBD2 (5 bases). Material for sequencing was PBMCs. The CDR3 reads CASSELRERGGELFF. The CDR3 coding sequence is TGTGCCAGCAGTGAATTGAGGGAGCGCGGCGGGGAGCTGTTTTTT.